This paragraph reports one TCR beta chain. Germline CDR1 is KGHSH and CDR2 is LQKENI. Trimming took off 2 bases at V and 2 bases at J, with 7 bases between the two ends. The CDR3 totals 13 residues. How the authors handled the data: Estimates of nucleated cell counts were drawn from the amplification of reference gene primers. Profiled with immunoSEQ multiplex PCR; TCRdb holds only in-frame clones, not every one. That table is the source of V, J and clone size, and D and trimming were worked out from the DNA. Among some 65,000 clones listed, roughly 88% were seen once. This record comes from a study of blood T cell repertoires in COVID-19. Study-wide background: Sites across the United States, Italy and Spain contributed samples from acute and convalescent COVID-19. Sample material is recorded as cDNA or gDNA derived from T cells, B-cell-depleted T cells, or PBMCs.

The specimen was peripheral blood. This receptor was taken from a woman aged 80 or over with active COVID-19. The chain recombines TRBV18 with TRBJ2-7; D is possibly TRBD1 (5 bases). Here the CDR3 reads CASSPAGTYEQYF. DNA of the CDR3: TGTGCCAGCTCACCAGCAGGGACCTACGAGCAGTACTTC.